This T cell receptor beta chain emerged from a study of long-term antiretroviral therapy in people with HIV. Findings and caveats of the study: Diversity went up after ART and still fell short of transplant donor controls.

Notes on this clone: What it binds is not known.

The assay, immunoSEQ v3.0, was run at survey level. Assay used: immunoSEQ multiplex PCR; TCRdb lists only in-frame clones, some missing. Among just under 20,000 clones listed, roughly 80% were seen once. The CDR3 runs 15 residues. V shed 4 bases, J shed 5 bases, and the junction held 9 bases outside the gene matches. Germline V lookup: CDR1 SGHTA, CDR2 FQGTGA. This sample comprised unsorted PBMCs, obtained 0.5 years before starting antiretroviral therapy. The chain links TRBV7-3 to TRBJ2-5; 8 bases agree with TRBD1. The clonotype originates from a young man with HIV. The CDR3 coding sequence is TGTGCCAGCAGCTCCGCCGGGACAGGCGGGGAGACCCAGTACTTC. It encodes CASSSAGTGGETQYF.